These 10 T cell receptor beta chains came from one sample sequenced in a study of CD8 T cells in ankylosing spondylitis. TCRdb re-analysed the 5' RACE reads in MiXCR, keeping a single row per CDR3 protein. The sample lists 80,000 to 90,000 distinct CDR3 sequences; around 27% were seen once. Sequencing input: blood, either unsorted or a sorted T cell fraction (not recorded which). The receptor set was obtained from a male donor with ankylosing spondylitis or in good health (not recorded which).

CDR3 bases: TGCGCCAGCCCATTACGGGGTCCCACCGGGGAGCTGTTTTTT. Translated, it gives CASPLRGPTGELFF. The J gene is TRBJ2-2, the V gene TRBV5-1; tentatively, D is TRBD2 (5 bases). This CDR3 spans 14 amino acids. Germline V gives CDR1 SGHRS, CDR2 YFSETQ. Between the trimmed V and J ends, which lost 7 bases and 4 bases, there was a span of 14 bases.

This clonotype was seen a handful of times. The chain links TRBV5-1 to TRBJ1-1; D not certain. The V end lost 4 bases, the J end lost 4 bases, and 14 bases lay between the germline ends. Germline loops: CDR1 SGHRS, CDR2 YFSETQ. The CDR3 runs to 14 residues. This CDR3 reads CASSVTRRTTEAFF. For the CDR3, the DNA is TGCGCCAGCAGCGTTACCCGACGTACCACTGAAGCTTTCTTT.

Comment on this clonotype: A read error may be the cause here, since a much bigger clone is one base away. This chain's CDR3 is CASSPRFGDQYF. The CDR3 DNA reads TGTGCCAGCAGCCCACGGTTCGGCGACCAGTACTTC. The chain uses TRBV25-1 and TRBJ2-7; no reliable D call. The germline V and J ends were trimmed by 6 bases and 10 bases, with 16 bases remaining between them. CDR1 is MGHDK and CDR2 is SYGVNS in the germline V gene. The CDR3 runs to 12 residues.

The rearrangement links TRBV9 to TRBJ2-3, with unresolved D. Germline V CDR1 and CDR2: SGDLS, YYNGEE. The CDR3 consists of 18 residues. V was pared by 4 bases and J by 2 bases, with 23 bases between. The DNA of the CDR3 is TGTGCCAGCAGCCCAACGCCAGGCATGGCCGCCTACACAGATACGCAGTATTTT. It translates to CASSPTPGMAAYTDTQYF.

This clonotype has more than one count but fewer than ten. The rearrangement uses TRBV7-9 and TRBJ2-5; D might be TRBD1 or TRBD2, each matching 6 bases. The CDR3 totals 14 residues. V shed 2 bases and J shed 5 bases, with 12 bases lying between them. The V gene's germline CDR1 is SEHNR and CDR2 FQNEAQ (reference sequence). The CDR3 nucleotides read TGTGCCAGCAGCTTAACGGGGGCATGGGAGACCCAGTACTTC. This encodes CASSLTGAWETQYF. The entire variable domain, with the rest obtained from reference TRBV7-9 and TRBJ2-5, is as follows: DTGVSQNPRHKITKRGQNVTFRCDPISEHNRLYWYRQTLGQGPEFLTYFQNEAQLEKSRLLSDRFSAERPKGSFSTLEIQRTEQGDSAMYLCASSLTGAWETQYFGPGTRLLVL.

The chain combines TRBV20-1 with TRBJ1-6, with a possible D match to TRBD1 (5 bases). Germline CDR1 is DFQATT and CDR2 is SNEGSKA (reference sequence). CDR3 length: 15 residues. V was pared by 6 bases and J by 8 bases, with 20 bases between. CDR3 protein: CSALGPRSRYSPLHF. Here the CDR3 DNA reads TGCAGTGCATTGGGACCCCGATCGCGGTATTCACCCCTCCACTTT.

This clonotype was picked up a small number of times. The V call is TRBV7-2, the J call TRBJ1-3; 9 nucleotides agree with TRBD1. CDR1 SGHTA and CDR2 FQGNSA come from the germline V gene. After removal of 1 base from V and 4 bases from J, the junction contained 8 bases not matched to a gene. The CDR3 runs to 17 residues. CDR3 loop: CASSLGPTGGTGNTIYF. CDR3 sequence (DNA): TGTGCCAGCAGCTTAGGACCCACAGGGGGCACGGGAAACACCATATATTTT.

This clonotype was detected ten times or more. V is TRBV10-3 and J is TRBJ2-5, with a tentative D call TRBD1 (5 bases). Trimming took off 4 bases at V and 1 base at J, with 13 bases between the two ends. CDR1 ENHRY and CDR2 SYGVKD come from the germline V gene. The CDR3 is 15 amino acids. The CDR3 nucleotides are TGTGCCATCAGTGGGGGCGTACGAAGCCAAGAGACCCAGTACTTC. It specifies CAISGGVRSQETQYF.

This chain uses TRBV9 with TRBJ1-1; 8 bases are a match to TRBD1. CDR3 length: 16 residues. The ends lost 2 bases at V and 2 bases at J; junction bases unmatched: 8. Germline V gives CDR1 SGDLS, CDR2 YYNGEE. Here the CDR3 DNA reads TGTGCCAGCAGCGTCCGACAGGGGTTTGACAACACTGAAGCTTTCTTT. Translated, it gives CASSVRQGFDNTEAFF.

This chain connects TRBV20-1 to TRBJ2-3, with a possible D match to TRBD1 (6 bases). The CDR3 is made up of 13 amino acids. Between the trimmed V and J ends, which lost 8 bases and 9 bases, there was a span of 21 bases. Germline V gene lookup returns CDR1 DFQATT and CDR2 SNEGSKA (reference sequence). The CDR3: CSSTDPQRGTQYF. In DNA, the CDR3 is TGCAGTTCGACAGACCCCCAGAGGGGGACGCAGTATTTT.